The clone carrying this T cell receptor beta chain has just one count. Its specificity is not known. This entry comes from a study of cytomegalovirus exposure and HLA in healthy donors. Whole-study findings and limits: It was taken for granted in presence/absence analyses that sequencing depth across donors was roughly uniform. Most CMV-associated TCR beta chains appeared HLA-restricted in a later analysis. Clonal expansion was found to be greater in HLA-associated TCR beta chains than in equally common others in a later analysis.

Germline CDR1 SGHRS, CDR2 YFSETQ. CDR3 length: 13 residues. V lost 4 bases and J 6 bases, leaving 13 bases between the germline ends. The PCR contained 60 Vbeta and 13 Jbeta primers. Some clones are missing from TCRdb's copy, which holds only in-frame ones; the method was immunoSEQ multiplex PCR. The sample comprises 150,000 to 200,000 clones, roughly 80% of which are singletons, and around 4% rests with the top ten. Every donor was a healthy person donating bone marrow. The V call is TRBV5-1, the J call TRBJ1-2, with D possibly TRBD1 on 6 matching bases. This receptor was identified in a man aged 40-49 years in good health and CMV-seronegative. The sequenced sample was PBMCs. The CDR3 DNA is TGCGCCAGCAGCCAGACAGGCCCGGATGGCTACACCTTC. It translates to CASSQTGPDGYTF.